The sequence of this T cell receptor beta chain was determined in a study of shared clonotypes between healthy human individuals. For the study at large: Per-donor plates numbered three CD4 naive, three CD4 memory, two CD8 naive and one CD8 memory.

The CDR3 contains 16 residues. Per the germline V gene, CDR1 is SGHDT and CDR2 is YYEEEE. The V end was cut by 2 bases, the J end by 0 bases, with 12 bases between. Assay: immunoSEQ multiplex PCR; the TCRdb copy retains only in-frame clones and omits some. Here the sample spans some 500,000 clones, around 96% being singletons. The clonotype comes from a young woman in good health. The rearrangement links TRBV5-6 to TRBJ2-4, with D perhaps matching TRBD2 (6 bases). Sequencing used naive CD4+ T cells sorted from blood. Stated subset: CD45RA+ positively selected. The CDR3 sequence: CASSFGGALAKNIQYF. As DNA, the CDR3 is TGTGCCAGCAGCTTCGGAGGGGCGCTAGCCAAAAACATTCAGTACTTC.